This T cell receptor beta chain was observed in a study of CD8+ T cells in alopecia areata. Study conclusions and caveats: Clonality in lesional scalp, especially alopecia totalis/universalis, exceeded that of normal scalp. Patients shared TCRs less clearly than mice did, possibly owing to HLA.

This clone was observed a handful of times. Its antigen is unidentified. RNA was extracted and reverse transcribed into cDNA as the sequencing template. Produced via immunoSEQ multiplex PCR; TCRdb's table is partial and in-frame only. The sample lists 140,000 to 150,000 clones, about three fifths occurring once. The trim removed 3 bases at V and 9 bases at J, leaving 10 bases unmatched. Looked up from germline, CDR1 is SGHTA and CDR2 is FQGNSA. The CDR3 totals 15 residues. The gene calls are TRBV7-2 and TRBJ2-1; TRBD2 matches at 8 bases. The clonotype originates from a human donor with alopecia areata. Sample: CD4+ T cells sorted from blood, taken at week 0. The CDR3 region is CASSLASGGPGEQFF. The CDR3 nucleotides are TGTGCCAGCAGCTTGGCGTCGGGGGGGCCAGGTGAGCAGTTCTTC. Full variable domain (outside the CDR3, taken from reference TRBV7-2 and TRBJ2-1): GAGVSQSPSNKVTEKGKDVELRCDPISGHTALYWYRQSLGQGLEFLIYFQGNSAPDKSGLPSDRFSAERTGGSVSTLTIQRTQQEDSAVYLCASSLASGGPGEQFFGPGTRLTVL.